The clone carrying this T cell receptor beta chain has more than one count but fewer than ten. Using a J-beta primer mix together with a sample-barcoded 5' primer, a second PCR was run for roughly 7 to 12 cycles. Each cDNA molecule was tagged by a template-switch adaptor with 12 random nucleotides. TCRdb fed the 5' RACE reads into MiXCR, producing one record per CDR3 protein. This table has 1 million or so distinct CDR3 sequences, 40% to 50% appearing once. Donation came from healthy Caucasian individuals in Russia who were aged about 6 to 95. This entry comes from a study of blood T cells in healthy people across ages. The CDR3 contains 14 residues. Germline V gene lookup returns CDR1 DFQATT and CDR2 SNEGSKA (reference sequence).

Sequences were obtained from blood. The chain is built from TRBV20-1 and TRBJ2-4; D may be TRBD1 (5 bases). The J call may be mistaken, given a closer DNA end match to TRBJ2-7. This receptor was obtained from a woman in her fifties or sixties in good health. The CDR3 bases are TGCAGTGCTAGAGACGAAAGACAGTACTACGAGCAGTACTTC. Translating gives CSARDERQYYEQYF.